These T cell receptor beta chains were read from a single sample in a study of healthy donors' naive CD4 and CD8 T cells. One entry per CDR3 protein results from TCRdb running MiXCR on the reads. The table records roughly 200,000 distinct CDR3 sequences, 65% to 75% of them present only once. Sequencing input: naive CD4+ and CD8+ T cells sorted from blood, pooled from several donors. These receptors were obtained from a pool of human donors in good health; the sample pools cells from several healthy donors. CDR3s include the opening cysteine and the closing phenylalanine or tryptophan. The D gene is left open where the match is weak. For some rows the clone size is stated as once, few or many, or as a class when expanded; others skip it.

CDR3aa,CDR3nt,j_gene,abundance,v_gene,d_gene
CASSPGRYEQYF,TGTGCCAGCAGCCCGGGGAGGTACGAGCAGTACTTC,TRBJ2-7,NA,TRBV27,NA
CASSLMRGSLNEKLFF,TGTGCCAGCAGCTTGATGAGAGGGTCTCTTAATGAAAAACTGTTTTTT,TRBJ1-4,NA,TRBV11-2,NA
CAWTRDRAQPQHF,TGTGCCTGGACCCGGGACAGGGCTCAGCCCCAGCATTTT,TRBJ1-5,NA,TRBV30,TRBD1
CASSYGIGELREKLFF,TGTGCCAGCAGTTACGGTATCGGGGAACTTCGTGAAAAACTGTTTTTT,TRBJ1-4,few,TRBV6-5,NA
CSVWGFEYEQYF,TGCAGCGTTTGGGGTTTCGAGTACGAGCAGTACTTC,TRBJ2-7,NA,TRBV29-1,NA
CASSFGTDYEQYF,TGTGCCAGCAGTTTTGGGACAGACTACGAGCAGTACTTC,TRBJ2-7,few,TRBV6-5,TRBD1
CASSYVRALNTEAFF,TGTGCCAGCAGTTACGTGAGGGCCCTGAACACTGAAGCTTTCTTT,TRBJ1-1,NA,TRBV6-5,NA
CASSMPTGKDHYEQYF,TGTGCCAGTAGTATGCCGACTGGAAAGGACCACTACGAGCAGTACTTC,TRBJ2-7,NA,TRBV19,NA
CSARASSDTQYF,TGCAGTGCTAGAGCATCTTCAGATACGCAGTATTTT,TRBJ2-3,few,TRBV20-1,NA
CASSLPSGTEAFF,TGTGCCAGCAGTTTGCCGAGCGGCACTGAAGCTTTCTTT,TRBJ1-1,few,TRBV5-4,NA